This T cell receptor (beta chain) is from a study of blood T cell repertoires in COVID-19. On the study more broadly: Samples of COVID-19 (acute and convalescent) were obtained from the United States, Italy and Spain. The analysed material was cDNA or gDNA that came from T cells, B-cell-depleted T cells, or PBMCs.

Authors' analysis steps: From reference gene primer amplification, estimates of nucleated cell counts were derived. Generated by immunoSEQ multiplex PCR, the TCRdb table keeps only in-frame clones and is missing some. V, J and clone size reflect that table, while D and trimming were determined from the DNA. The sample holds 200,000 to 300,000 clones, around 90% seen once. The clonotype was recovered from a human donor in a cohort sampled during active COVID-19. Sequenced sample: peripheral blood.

DNA for the CDR3: TGTGCCAGCAGCTTAGGGCTAGCGGACACAGATACGCAGTATTTT. This codes for CASSLGLADTDTQYF. The V gene is TRBV11-3, the J gene TRBJ2-3; 7 bases agree with TRBD2. The V segment lost 1 base and the J segment 2 bases; nucleotides outside the gene matches: 3. CDR3 length equals 15 residues. The germline V gene has CDR1 SGHNT and CDR2 YENEEA.